The TCR beta chain under discussion was sequenced for a study of Ad26.COV2.S vaccination and SARS-CoV-2 variants. General observations from the study: From the TCR breadth and depth analyses, total T cell responses may have been underestimated. For non-spike TCRs, breadth in vaccine recipients resembled that in placebo recipients.

As to treatment: around 19 received Ad26.COV2.S at low or high dose, single or two shots; about five received placebo; per-sample allocation not given. Sampling occurred on day 63 after the first vaccine or placebo injection. There are a few counts of this clone. As yet, its antigen is unknown. TCRdb's table, derived via immunoSEQ multiplex PCR, lists solely in-frame clones and lacks some. In the table there are some 250,000 clones, roughly 90% of which are singletons. The CDR3 consists of 14 residues. After removal of 5 bases from V and 5 bases from J, the junction contained 7 bases not matched to a gene. Per germline, CDR1 SEHNR and CDR2 FQNEAQ (reference sequence).

The genes are TRBV7-9 and TRBJ1-2, with 8 bases identical to TRBD1. Sequencing used peripheral blood, obtained in a trial of Ad26.COV2.S vaccine versus placebo. The receptor was isolated from a person aged 18-60 years who received the Ad26.COV2.S COVID-19 vaccine or a placebo. The CDR3 loop reads CASSQGTGAYGYTF. The CDR3 coding sequence is TGTGCCAGCAGCCAAGGGACAGGAGCTTATGGCTACACCTTC.